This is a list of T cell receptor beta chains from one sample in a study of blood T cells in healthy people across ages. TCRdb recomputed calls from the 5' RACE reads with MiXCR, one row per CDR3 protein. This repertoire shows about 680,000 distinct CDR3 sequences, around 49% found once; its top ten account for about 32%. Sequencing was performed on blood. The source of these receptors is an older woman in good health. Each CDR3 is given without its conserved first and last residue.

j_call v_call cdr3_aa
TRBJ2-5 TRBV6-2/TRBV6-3 ASSYSVRTSGNEQY
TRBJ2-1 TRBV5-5 ASSRRGGNEQF
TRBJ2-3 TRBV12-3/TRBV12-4 ASRTTGGRTDTQY
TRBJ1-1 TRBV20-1 SARDGWGYTEAF
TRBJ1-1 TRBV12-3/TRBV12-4 ASNSQGSSTEAF
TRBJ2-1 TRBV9 ASSADPSSYNEQF
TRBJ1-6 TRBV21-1 ASTNSHSPLH
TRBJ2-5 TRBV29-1 SVALAADFPGETQY
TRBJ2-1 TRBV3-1 ASSQIPGIRNEQF
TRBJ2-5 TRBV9 ASSTRLAGVWETQY
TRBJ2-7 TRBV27 ASKPPRQASSYEQY
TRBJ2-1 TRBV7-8 ASSLAGGLAGVRF
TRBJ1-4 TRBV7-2 ASSPRSGAGEKLF
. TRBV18 ASSFGLAGASEQY
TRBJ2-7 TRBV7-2 ASSPPRDEQY
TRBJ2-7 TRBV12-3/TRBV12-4 ASSFRAGFYEQY
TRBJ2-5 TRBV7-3 ASSRTGTGLSREQY
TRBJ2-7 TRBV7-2 ASSVRQGYEQY
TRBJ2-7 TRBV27 ASSQAPSGTSYEQY
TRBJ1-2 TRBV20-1 SARRSSSYTGYT
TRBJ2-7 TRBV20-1 SARLGLAHIYEQY
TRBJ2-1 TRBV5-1 ASSLESGQRYNEQF
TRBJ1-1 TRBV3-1 ASSQMATEAF
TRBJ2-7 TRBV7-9 ASSPDRGREEQY
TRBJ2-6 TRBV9 ASSAGQGNSGANVLT
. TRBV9 ASSNSAGGTGSEQY
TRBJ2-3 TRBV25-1 ASSPTGRNTDTQY
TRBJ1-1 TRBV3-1 ASSHMNTEAF
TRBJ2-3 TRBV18 ASSPALLDTQY
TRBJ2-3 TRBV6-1 ASSVLGGGTDTQY
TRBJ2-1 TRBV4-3 ASSQRGGGGTGFYNEQF
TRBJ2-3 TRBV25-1 ASSPRLSTDTQY
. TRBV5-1 ASSSGTGWETQY
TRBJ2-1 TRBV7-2 ASNLGFRGHEQF
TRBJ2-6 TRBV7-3 ASSIYSGANVLT
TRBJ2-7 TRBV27 ASRSLSGSSYEQY
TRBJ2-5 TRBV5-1 ASSGRTIKETQY
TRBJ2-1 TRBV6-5 ASSSGLAGHNEQF
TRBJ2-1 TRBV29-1 SVARTAGETQF
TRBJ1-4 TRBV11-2 ASSYYNEKLF
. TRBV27 ASSFRGGPTYNEQY
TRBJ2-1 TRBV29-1 SVTPKGDDEQF
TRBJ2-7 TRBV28 ASSGPGRSYEQY
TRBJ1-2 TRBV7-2 ASSLGRTEYYGYT
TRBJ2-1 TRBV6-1 ANSEAAGSYNEQF
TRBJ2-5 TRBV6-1 ASSEGLAVGQETQY
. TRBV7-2 ASSTPTGGLPNEQY
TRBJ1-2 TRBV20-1 SARDGDSVYGHT
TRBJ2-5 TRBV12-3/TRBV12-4 ASSLPVLETQY
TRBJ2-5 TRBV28 ASSLGQTLAGAGKETQY
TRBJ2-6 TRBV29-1 SVAGTGRGANVLT